The 14 T cell receptor beta chains given below trace back to one sample, sequenced in a study of T cell responses to AZD1222 COVID-19 vaccine. The method was immunoSEQ multiplex PCR; TCRdb's version includes in-frame clones alone and lacks a portion of them. The table lists more than 110,000 clones, around 93% of them singletons. Specimen: peripheral blood, collected on day 0 of AZD1222 vaccination. These TCRs come from an adult in good health.

J is TRBJ1-2 and V is TRBV28, with D hard to call. The germline V gene encodes CDR1 MDHEN and CDR2 SYDVKM. V lost 6 bases and J 3 bases, leaving 14 bases between the germline ends. The CDR3 is 14 residues long. CDR3 sequence: CASSPPQRYYGYTF. The CDR3 nucleotides read TGTGCCAGCAGCCCCCCTCAAAGATACTATGGCTACACCTTC.

This clone is a singleton in its sample. This chain connects TRBV18 to TRBJ1-3; the match to TRBD1 covers 10 bases. There are 18 residues in the CDR3. Per the germline V gene, CDR1 is KGHSH and CDR2 is LQKENI. Losses at the gene ends were 3 bases for V and 2 bases for J; bases not matched to a gene: 10. Written as DNA, the CDR3 is TGTGCCAGCTCACCGCTGAGTGTGGGACAGGGGACTGGAAACACCATATATTTT. This gives the protein CASSPLSVGQGTGNTIYF.

This chain links TRBV30 with TRBJ1-2; no clear D gene. The CDR3 is made up of 13 amino acids. V gave up 2 bases and J gave up 7 bases, with 14 bases separating them. Per the germline V gene, CDR1 is GTSNPN and CDR2 is SVGIG (reference sequence). The CDR3 reads CAWSNRLDGGYTF. Written as DNA, the CDR3 is TGTGCCTGGAGTAACCGATTGGATGGTGGCTACACCTTC.

CDR3 sequence reads: CASTSRRPVGDGYTF. The CDR3 DNA follows: TGTGCCAGCACCTCCCGTAGACCGGTCGGCGATGGCTACACCTTC. The chain is built from TRBV7-2 and TRBJ1-2; D is ambiguous. There are 15 residues in the CDR3. Germline assignment: CDR1 SGHTA and CDR2 FQGNSA. V lost 7 bases, J lost 6 bases, and 21 bases lay in between.

This clone was observed once. The chain links TRBV11-3 to TRBJ2-7; a weak D match, TRBD1 (5 bases). The V end lost 4 bases, the J end lost 6 bases, and 10 bases lay between the germline ends. The CDR3 is made up of 12 amino acids. Germline values: CDR1 SGHNT, CDR2 YENEEA. CDR3 loop: CASSSQGLEQYF. CDR3 sequence (DNA): TGTGCCAGCAGCTCCCAGGGCCTCGAGCAGTACTTC.

The chain has TRBV11-3 and TRBJ1-2; D is unresolved. With 5 bases removed from V and 7 bases from J, the gap between germline ends came to 14 bases. The CDR3 is made up of 13 amino acids. Germline V gene sequence: CDR1 SGHNT, CDR2 YENEEA. The CDR3 DNA sequence: TGTGCCAGCAGCAAAAATCTCGTTTCTGGCTACACCTTC. Protein: CASSKNLVSGYTF.

The chain carries TRBV18 and TRBJ1-6; 10 nucleotides match TRBD1. CDR1 is KGHSH and CDR2 is LQKENI in the germline V gene. Unmatched junction bases numbered 5, after V lost 6 bases and J lost 6 bases. This CDR3 is built from 15 residues. CDR3 in DNA: TGTGCCAGCTCCCCGACAGGGGGCTTTAATTCACCCCTCCACTTT. Protein product: CASSPTGGFNSPLHF. The whole variable domain, remainder taken from reference TRBV18 and TRBJ1-6, is NAGVMQNPRHLVRRRGQEARLRCSPMKGHSHVYWYRQLPEEGLKFMVYLQKENIIDESGMPKERFSAEFPKEGPSILRIQQVVRGDSAAYFCASSPTGGFNSPLHFGNGTRLTVT.

V and J are TRBV19 and TRBJ2-1; 7 nucleotides agree with TRBD2. V trimming: 10 bases; J trimming: 4 bases; junction bases outside the gene matches: 1. This CDR3 contains 11 residues. Looked up from germline, CDR1 is LNHDA and CDR2 is SQIVND (reference sequence). As DNA, the CDR3 is TGTGCCACCGGGGGGTACAATGAGCAGTTCTTC. Translated, it gives CATGGYNEQFF.

The V gene is TRBV4-3, the J gene TRBJ2-5; 10 positions agree with TRBD1. V lost 4 bases, J lost 0 bases, and 2 bases stayed unmatched. This CDR3 contains 15 residues. Germline V CDR1 and CDR2: LGHNA, YSLEER. CDR3 DNA: TGCGCCAGCAGCCTTGGACAGGGGGACCAAGAGACCCAGTACTTC. It yields the protein CASSLGQGDQETQYF.

The chain is built from TRBV7-2 and TRBJ2-3; a possible D gene is TRBD2 (6 bases). The CDR3 runs 12 residues. The V and J ends lost 4 bases and 8 bases respectively, with 10 bases between them. Germline assignment: CDR1 SGHTA and CDR2 FQGNSA. The CDR3 DNA sequence: TGTGCCAGCAGCTCGGACTACTTTACGCAGTATTTT. It encodes CASSSDYFTQYF.

This chain links TRBV3-1 (or the pseudogene TRBV3-2) with TRBJ1-1; D is unresolved. The CDR3 sequence is 18 residues long. Germline CDR1 is LGHDT and CDR2 is YNNKEL (reference sequence). Trimming took 1 base from V and 0 from J, leaving 18 bases between them. The CDR3 loop is CASSQGSVSAVMNTEAFF. The DNA for the CDR3 is TGTGCCAGCAGCCAAGGAAGTGTGTCCGCGGTCATGAACACTGAAGCTTTCTTT.

The chain combines TRBV6-5 with TRBJ1-5; the match to TRBD1 covers 8 bases. This CDR3 has 15 amino acids. Germline V gives CDR1 MNHEY, CDR2 SVGAGI. V dropped 7 bases and J dropped 4; count of bases not matched to a gene: 9. The CDR3 loop reads CASTRRDRMNQPQHF. CDR3 nucleotide sequence: TGTGCCAGCACCCGTAGGGACAGGATGAATCAGCCCCAGCATTTT.

The chain combines TRBV4-1 with TRBJ2-7, with TRBD1 matching over 7 bases. CDR3 size: 14 residues. CDR1 is MGHRA, CDR2 YSYEKL, per germline. Trimming cost V 4 bases and J 2 bases; bases outside gene matches: 5. DNA for the CDR3: TGCGCCAGCAGCCCTAACAGGGGTACCTACGAGCAGTACTTC. It encodes CASSPNRGTYEQYF.

The chain links TRBV6-2 or TRBV6-3 to TRBJ1-5, with 7 bases that match TRBD1. The CDR3 contains 15 residues. Trimming cost V 7 bases and J 0 bases; bases outside gene matches: 6. Looked up from germline, CDR1 is MNHEY and CDR2 is SVGEGT. CDR3 sequence: CASTPDRNSNQPQHF. CDR3 coding DNA: TGTGCCAGCACCCCGGACAGGAATAGCAATCAGCCCCAGCATTTT.